Sequencing of this TCR beta chain was carried out in a study of blood T cell repertoires in COVID-19. Background on the study: COVID-19 samples from acute and convalescent phases originated in the United States, Italy and Spain.

The authors' processing: Estimates of nucleated cell counts were drawn from the amplification of reference gene primers. The method was immunoSEQ multiplex PCR; TCRdb's version includes in-frame clones alone and lacks a portion of them. V and J calls and clone size follow that table, whereas D and trimming were derived from the DNA. Of 200,000 to 300,000 clones listed, about 88% were seen once; the top ten hold approximately 5.3%. Per the germline V gene, CDR1 is LNHDA and CDR2 is SQIVND (reference sequence). This CDR3 region has 12 residues. The V and J ends lost 6 bases and 2 bases respectively, with 7 bases between them. Patients of the Seattle cohort, enrolled during active infection, were followed longitudinally.

V and J are TRBV19 and TRBJ2-5, with no clear D. The sequenced material came from peripheral blood. The origin of this receptor is a woman aged 55-70 years with COVID-19, enrolled during active disease. CDR3 sequence reads: CASSRRQETQYF. The DNA for the CDR3 is TGTGCCAGTAGCCGGCGGCAAGAGACCCAGTACTTC.